This entry features one T cell receptor (beta chain) sequence. The source of the sample is a study of cytomegalovirus exposure and HLA in healthy donors. The PCR had 60 Vbeta and 13 Jbeta primers. Profiling relied on immunoSEQ multiplex PCR, and the TCRdb table lists in-frame clones only, not all of them. In the table there are about 110,000 clones, around 80% of which are singletons. CDR1 and CDR2 (germline): MGHRA, YSYEKL. The CDR3 sequence is 17 residues long. V lost 4 bases to trimming and J lost 5 bases; unmatched junction nucleotides: 11. Sequenced sample: PBMCs. This receptor was identified in a woman aged 18-35 years in good health and CMV-seropositive. The chain joins TRBV4-1 to TRBJ2-5, with 12 bases identical to TRBD2. CDR3 DNA: TGCGCCAGCAGCCCGACTAGCGGGAGAACGGCTCGGGAGACCCAGTACTTC. Amino acid sequence: CASSPTSGRTARETQYF.